This T cell receptor beta chain was sequenced in a study of blood T cell repertoires in COVID-19. The table lists this clone with a count of one. Generated by immunoSEQ multiplex PCR, the TCRdb table keeps only in-frame clones and is missing some. The table includes about 310,000 clones, approximately 87% detected once. Germline CDR1 is KGHDR and CDR2 is SFDVKD. The junction had 6 bases not matched to a gene; V was cut back by 0 bases and J by 7 bases. The CDR3 is made up of 16 amino acids. The V gene is TRBV24-1, the J gene TRBJ2-1, with 9 bases that match TRBD1. The sequence came from a woman younger than 45 with COVID-19, enrolled during active disease. The sample comprised peripheral blood. CDR3 nucleotides: TGTGCCACCAGTGATTTGGGGACAGGGAATAGGAATGAGCAGTTCTTC. This sequence encodes CATSDLGTGNRNEQFF.